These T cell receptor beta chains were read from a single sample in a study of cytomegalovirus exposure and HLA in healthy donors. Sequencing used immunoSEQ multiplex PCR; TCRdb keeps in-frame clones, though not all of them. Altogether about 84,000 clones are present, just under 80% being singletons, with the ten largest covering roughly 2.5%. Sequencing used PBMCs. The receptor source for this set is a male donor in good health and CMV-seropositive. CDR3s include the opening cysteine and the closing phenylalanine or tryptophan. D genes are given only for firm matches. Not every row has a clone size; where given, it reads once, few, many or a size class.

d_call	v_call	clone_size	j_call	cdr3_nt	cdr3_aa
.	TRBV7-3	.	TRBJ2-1	TGTGCCAGCAGCCCTATTAGCCAGGGCTACAATGAGCAGTTCTTC	CASSPISQGYNEQFF
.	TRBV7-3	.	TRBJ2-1	TGTGCCAGCAGCTTGACGGGAGGGGGCAGAGAGCAGTTCTTC	CASSLTGGGREQFF
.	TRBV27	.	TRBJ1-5	TGTGCCAGCAGTAAGGTTGCGGGGGGGCCGGATAATCAGCCCCAGCATTTT	CASSKVAGGPDNQPQHF
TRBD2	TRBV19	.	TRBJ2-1	TGTGCCAGTAGGGTAGCGGGAGTCAATGAGCAGTTCTTC	CASRVAGVNEQFF
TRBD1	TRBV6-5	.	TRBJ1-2	TGTGCCAGCAGTTCGGACAGGGCTGGTGGCTACACCTTC	CASSSDRAGGYTF
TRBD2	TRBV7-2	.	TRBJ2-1	TGTGCCAGCAGCCCAAGTGGACTAGCGGGAGGAGAATATGAGCAGTTCTTC	CASSPSGLAGGEYEQFF
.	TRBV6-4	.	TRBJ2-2	TGTGCCAGCAGTGATTCGTCCGGGGAGCTGTTTTTT	CASSDSSGELFF
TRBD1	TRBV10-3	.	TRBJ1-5	TGTGCCATCAGTGATTCAGGGGGCGGGCAGCCCCAGCATTTT	CAISDSGGGQPQHF
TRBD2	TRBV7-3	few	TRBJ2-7	TGTGCCAGCAGCACCTCGGGAGGGCCGACCTACGAGCAGTACTTC	CASSTSGGPTYEQYF
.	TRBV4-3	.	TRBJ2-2	TGCGCCAGCAGCCAAGAGATATTCGGCGGGACTAACACCGGGGAGCTGTTTTTT	CASSQEIFGGTNTGELFF
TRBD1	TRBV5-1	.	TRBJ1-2	TGCGCCAGCAGCTTCGACAGGGTGAACGGCTACACCTTC	CASSFDRVNGYTF
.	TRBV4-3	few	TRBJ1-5	TGCGCCAGCAGCCAGGAACTCGGAGGTTATCAGCCCCAGCATTTT	CASSQELGGYQPQHF
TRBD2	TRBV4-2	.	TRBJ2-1	TGTGCCAGCAGCCAGCCGGGACTAGCGGGAGCTGGGTGGTCCTACAATGAGCAGTTCTTC	CASSQPGLAGAGWSYNEQFF
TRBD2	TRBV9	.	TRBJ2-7	TGTGCCAGCAGCGCGGGACTAGCCGGGCACTACGAGCAGTACTTC	CASSAGLAGHYEQYF
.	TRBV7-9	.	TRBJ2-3	TGTGCCAGCAGCTTAGTGCCAGACATTACGCAGTATTTT	CASSLVPDITQYF
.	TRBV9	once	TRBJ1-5	TGTGCCAGCAGCGTAGGGAGTACCGGGAATCAGCCCCAGCATTTT	CASSVGSTGNQPQHF
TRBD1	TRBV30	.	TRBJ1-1	TGTGCCTGGAGTAATCGCAGGGGGCGGAACACTGAAGCTTTCTTT	CAWSNRRGRNTEAFF
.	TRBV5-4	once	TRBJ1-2	TGTGCCAGCAGCTTGGCGACCGACGGGGGCTACACCTTC	CASSLATDGGYTF
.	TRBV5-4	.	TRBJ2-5	TGTGCCAGCAGTGGACAGCTCCAAGAGACCCAGTACTTC	CASSGQLQETQYF
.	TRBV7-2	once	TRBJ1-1	TGTGCCAGCAGCTTGCGGGGCGGGACTGAAGCTTTCTTT	CASSLRGGTEAFF
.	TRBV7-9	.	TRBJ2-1	TGTGCCAGCGCCGGGACAAGGGGGAATGAGCAGTTCTTC	CASAGTRGNEQFF
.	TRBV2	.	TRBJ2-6	TGTGCCAGCAGTGAAACCGGGGACTCTGGGGCCAACGTCCTGACTTTC	CASSETGDSGANVLTF
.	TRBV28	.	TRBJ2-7	TGTGCCAGCAGTCCCCCGGGGTGGCGGAACGAGCAGTACTTC	CASSPPGWRNEQYF
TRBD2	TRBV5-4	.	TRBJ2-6	TGTGCCAGCAGCGGGGGGACTAGCGGGAAAAGAAAAAATGCCAACGTCCTGACTTTC	CASSGGTSGKRKNANVLTF
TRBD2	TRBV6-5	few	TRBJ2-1	TGTGCCAGCACCTCTAGCGGGAGGTACAATGAGCAGTTCTTC	CASTSSGRYNEQFF
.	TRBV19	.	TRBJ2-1	TGTGCCAGTAGTATTGGGGGCAGGGTGGTGGATGAGCAGTTCTTC	CASSIGGRVVDEQFF
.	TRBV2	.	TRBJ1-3	TGTGCCAGCAGTATCGGGTCTGATGGAAACACCATATATTTT	CASSIGSDGNTIYF
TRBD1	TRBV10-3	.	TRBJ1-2	TGTGCCATCAGTGAGGGACAGGGGAGTATCTATGGCTACACCTTC	CAISEGQGSIYGYTF
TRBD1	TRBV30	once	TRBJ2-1	TGTGCCTGGAGTCTTTGGGGACAGGGGGGTGATGAGCAGTTCTTC	CAWSLWGQGGDEQFF
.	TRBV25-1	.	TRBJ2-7	TGTGCCAGCAACAGTCTATCGGAGCAGTACTTC	CASNSLSEQYF
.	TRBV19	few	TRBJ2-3	TGTGCCAGTAGGGACACTAGCACAGATACGCAGTATTTT	CASRDTSTDTQYF
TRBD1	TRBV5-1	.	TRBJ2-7	TGCGCCAGCAGCTGGACAGGGGCATCTTTCGAGCAGTACTTC	CASSWTGASFEQYF
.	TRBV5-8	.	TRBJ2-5	TGTGCCAGCAGCTTGAGTTCGGAGGGGTGGAAGACCCAGTACTTC	CASSLSSEGWKTQYF
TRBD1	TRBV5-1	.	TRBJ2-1	TGCGCCAGCACGGACAGGGACCCCTACAATGAGCAGTTCTTC	CASTDRDPYNEQFF
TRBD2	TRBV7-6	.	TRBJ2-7	TGTGCCAGCAGCTCAGCGGGGACTTACGAGCAGTACTTC	CASSSAGTYEQYF
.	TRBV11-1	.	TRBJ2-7	TGTGCCAGCAGCTTAGTATGGCAGAGCGCCGAGCAGTACTTC	CASSLVWQSAEQYF
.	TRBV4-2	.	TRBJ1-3	TGTGCCAGCAGCCCCCATGGAGGAGGGTTGGGGCCTGGAAACACCATATATTTT	CASSPHGGGLGPGNTIYF
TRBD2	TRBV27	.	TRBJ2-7	TGTGCCAGCAGTTTTCGGACTAGCGGCATAACTCATTACTACGAGCAGTACTTC	CASSFRTSGITHYYEQYF
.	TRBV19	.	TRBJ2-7	TGTGCCAGTAGTATAGCTGGAGTATCCTACGAGCAGTACTTC	CASSIAGVSYEQYF
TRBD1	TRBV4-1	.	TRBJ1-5	TGCGCCAGCAGACCCGGGACAGTTCAGCCCCAGCATTTT	CASRPGTVQPQHF